One sample yielded the 15 T cell receptor beta chains listed below, sequenced in a study of blood T cell repertoires in COVID-19. Sequencing was performed with immunoSEQ multiplex PCR; in TCRdb, only in-frame clones are kept and a portion is missing. The repertoire consists of approximately 65,000 clones, with approximately 92% occurring once and the leading ten covering 4.9%. Sequenced: peripheral blood. The receptors here all came from a woman aged 45-65 years with active COVID-19.

This chain connects TRBV15 to TRBJ2-7, with 9 bases aligning to TRBD1. Germline V gives CDR1 LNHNV, CDR2 YYDKDF (reference sequence). V lost 9 bases to trimming and J lost 6 bases; unmatched junction nucleotides: 6. The CDR3 has 12 amino acids. The CDR3 region is CATTGTGREQYF. The DNA of the CDR3 is TGTGCCACTACCGGGACAGGGCGCGAGCAGTACTTC.

The genes are TRBV4-1 and TRBJ2-7; possibly TRBD2 for D (6 bases). Trimming shortened V by 1 base and J by 0 bases, and 19 bases separated the two germline ends. Germline V lookup: CDR1 MGHRA, CDR2 YSYEKL. The CDR3 consists of 18 residues. Written as DNA, the CDR3 is TGCGCCAGCAGCCAAGGTTCAGGATTTAGGACTACCTCCTACGAGCAGTACTTC. Residues: CASSQGSGFRTTSYEQYF.

V and J are TRBV19 and TRBJ1-5; no clear D. This CDR3 is built from 14 residues. V was cut by 3 bases and J by 9 bases, with 15 bases left in between. Germline V CDR1 and CDR2: LNHDA, SQIVND (reference sequence). CDR3 in DNA: TGTGCCAGTAGTATTCCGGGTGCAAGGTCGCCCCAGCATTTT. Encoded protein: CASSIPGARSPQHF. Complete variable domain (other parts from reference TRBV19 and TRBJ1-5): DGGITQSPKYLFRKEGQNVTLSCEQNLNHDAMYWYRQDPGQGLRLIYYSQIVNDFQKGDIAEGYSVSREKKESFPLTVTSAQKNPTAFYLCASSIPGARSPQHFGDGTRLSIL.

The CDR3 spells CASSRRLAGYNEQFF. CDR3 in DNA: TGTGCCAGCAGCCGCCGACTAGCGGGATACAATGAGCAGTTCTTC. V gene TRBV7-3 combines with J gene TRBJ2-1; 11 bases align to TRBD2. The CDR3 sequence is 15 residues long. The germline gives CDR1 SGHTA, CDR2 FQGTGA. V gave up 5 bases and J gave up 4 bases; unmatched junction bases: 4.

This clone appeared a single time. The chain employs TRBV12-3 or TRBV12-4 and TRBJ2-5; D is unclear. Trimming took 6 bases from V and 5 from J, leaving 7 bases between them. The CDR3 sequence is 11 residues long. The CDR3 spells CASSRVETQYF. The CDR3 coding sequence is TGTGCCAGCAGCCGGGTGGAGACCCAGTACTTC.

The chain joins TRBV7-2 to TRBJ1-2; TRBD1 aligns across 8 bases. Trimming at V came to 5 bases and at J to 1 base, leaving 6 bases not matched to a gene. This CDR3 spans 15 amino acids. Per the germline V gene, CDR1 is SGHTA and CDR2 is FQGNSA. This CDR3 reads CASSLDRDYNYGYTF. The CDR3 bases are TGTGCCAGCAGCCTGGACAGGGATTATAACTATGGCTACACCTTC.

The rearrangement links TRBV2 to TRBJ1-1; 10 bases are shared with TRBD1. CDR3 length: 14 amino acids. V was pared by 2 bases and J by 5 bases, with 2 bases of the junction left unmatched. CDR1 and CDR2 from the germline V gene are SNHLY and FYNNEI. CDR3 DNA sequence: TGTGCCAGCAGTGAAAGGGACAGGGGAACTGAAGCTTTCTTT. It codes for CASSERDRGTEAFF.

The rearrangement joins TRBV30 to TRBJ2-6; D gene uncertain. The germline V and J ends were trimmed by 0 bases and 0 bases, with 12 bases remaining between them. The CDR3 loop spans 17 amino acids. Germline V gene lookup returns CDR1 GTSNPN and CDR2 SVGIG (reference sequence). CDR3 residues: CAWSVEAALSGANVLTF. CDR3 DNA sequence: TGTGCCTGGAGTGTTGAGGCAGCTCTCTCTGGGGCCAACGTCCTGACTTTC.

The chain employs TRBV9 and TRBJ1-1; 7 nucleotides match TRBD1. The CDR3 runs to 17 residues. Germline V CDR1 and CDR2: SGDLS, YYNGEE. J lost 0 bases, V lost 0 bases, and 8 bases had no gene match. The CDR3, as DNA: TGTGCCAGCAGCGTAGCTAGTGGGACAGCGGTGAACACTGAAGCTTTCTTT. This sequence encodes CASSVASGTAVNTEAFF. The whole variable domain, filled in from reference TRBV9 and TRBJ1-1, reads DSGVTQTPKHLITATGQRVTLRCSPRSGDLSVYWYQQSLDQGLQFLIQYYNGEERAKGNILERFSAQQFPDLHSELNLSSLELGDSALYFCASSVASGTAVNTEAFFGQGTRLTVV.

DNA for the CDR3: TGTGCCAGCAGTGAGCGAGTGAACACTGAAGCTTTCTTT. Protein product: CASSERVNTEAFF. The chain couples TRBV6-1 to TRBJ1-1; D uncertain. Germline CDR1 MNHNS, CDR2 SASEGT. The CDR3 runs to 13 residues. Between the trimmed V and J ends, which lost 3 bases and 0 bases, there was a span of 5 bases.

The J gene is TRBJ1-6, the V gene TRBV28; the match to TRBD1 covers 8 bases. The CDR3 spans 16 residues. The V segment lost 1 base and the J segment 7 bases; nucleotides outside the gene matches: 6. Germline-derived CDR1 and CDR2 are MDHEN and SYDVKM. The CDR3 nucleotides are TGTGCCAGCAGTTTATATCCAGGGGGCATAAATTCACCCCTCCACTTT. Encoded protein: CASSLYPGGINSPLHF.

V and J are TRBV28 and TRBJ2-7; 7 bases match TRBD2. This CDR3 is 14 amino acids long. With V trimmed by 7 bases and J by 2 bases, 8 bases remained unmatched. Looked up from germline, CDR1 is MDHEN and CDR2 is SYDVKM. The CDR3: CASNPSGGAYEQYF. The CDR3 region has the DNA TGTGCCAGCAACCCGTCGGGAGGCGCCTACGAGCAGTACTTC.

V gene TRBV5-1 combines with J gene TRBJ2-7, with 7 bases fitting TRBD1. J lost 0 bases, V lost 5 bases, and 5 bases had no gene match. Germline CDR1 is SGHRS and CDR2 is YFSETQ. The CDR3 runs 14 residues. The CDR3 DNA reads as TGCGCCAGCAGATACGGGGACAGCTCCTACGAGCAGTACTTC. This translates into CASRYGDSSYEQYF.

The rearrangement joins TRBV27 to TRBJ2-7; possible D gene TRBD2, 6 bases. V was trimmed by 4 bases and J by 3 bases, leaving 13 bases between them. The CDR3 runs 14 residues. The germline gives CDR1 MNHEY, CDR2 SMNVEV (reference sequence). The CDR3 protein is CASSSGLPHYEQYF. For the CDR3, the DNA is TGTGCCAGCAGTTCGGGACTCCCACACTACGAGCAGTACTTC.

The V and J genes are TRBV15 and TRBJ1-4; no clear D. This CDR3 has 13 residues. Germline CDR1 reads LNHNV; CDR2 reads YYDKDF (reference sequence). V was trimmed by 1 base and J by 7 bases, leaving 7 bases between them. The CDR3 here is CATSRAAGEKLFF. The DNA for the CDR3 is TGTGCCACCAGCAGAGCGGCGGGTGAAAAACTGTTTTTT.